Given below is one T cell receptor beta chain in context. Across over 20 US areas, participants ranged in age from roughly 18 to 95 years. Researchers sorted participants into cohorts using their self-reported clinical history. In the authors' workflow: Amplifying reference gene primers gave estimates of nucleated cell counts. Profiled with immunoSEQ multiplex PCR; TCRdb holds only in-frame clones, not every one. That table gives V, J and clone size, and the DNA gave D and trimming. The sample carries under 150,000 clones, around 85% recorded once. This record comes from a study of blood T cell repertoires in COVID-19. The sequence derives from a middle-aged woman who had recovered from COVID-19. Source material: PBMCs or T cells enriched from blood (not recorded which).

This CDR3 reads CAWSVGNRQPQHF. CDR3 DNA: TGTGCCTGGAGTGTAGGTAACAGACAGCCCCAGCATTTT. The gene calls are TRBV30 and TRBJ1-5; D is uncertain. The germline CDR1 and CDR2 sequences are GTSNPN and SVGIG (reference sequence). CDR3 length equals 13 residues. V shed 0 bases and J shed 7 bases, with 10 bases lying between them.